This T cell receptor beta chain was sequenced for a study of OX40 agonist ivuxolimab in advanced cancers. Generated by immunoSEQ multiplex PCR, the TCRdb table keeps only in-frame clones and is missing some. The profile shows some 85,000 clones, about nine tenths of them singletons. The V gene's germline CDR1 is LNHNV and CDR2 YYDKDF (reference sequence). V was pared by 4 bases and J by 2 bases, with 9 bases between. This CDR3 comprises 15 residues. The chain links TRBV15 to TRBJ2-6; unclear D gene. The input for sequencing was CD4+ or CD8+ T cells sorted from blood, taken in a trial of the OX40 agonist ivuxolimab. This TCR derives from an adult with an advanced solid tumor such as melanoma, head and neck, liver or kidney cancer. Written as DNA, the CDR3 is TGTGCCACCAGCAAGTGGGCAGCTGGGGCCAACGTCCTGACTTTC. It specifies CATSKWAAGANVLTF.